This entry concerns a single TCR beta chain. The authors built TCR beta libraries using iRepertoire HTBI primers and Arm-PCR of CDR3 regions. TCRdb re-derived calls from the multiplex PCR reads in MiXCR, one entry per CDR3 protein. The sample includes about 660,000 distinct CDR3 sequences, around 30% of them seen just once. This sample was included in a study of regulatory T cells in long-lasting Graves disease. Time point of the sample: persistent/refractory GD, antithyroid drugs over 5 years with positive TRAb. Isolated PBMC RNA provided the starting material for the TCR library. This receptor was identified in a female donor with Graves disease. The sequences come from peripheral blood mononuclear cells (PBMCs), collected when the disease was refractory, from a patient treated with antithyroid drugs.

The CDR3, as DNA: TGTGCCACCAGTGATTCGGGGACACCCTACGAGCAGTACTTC. Translated: CATSDSGTPYEQYF. This chain joins TRBV24-1 and TRBJ2-7, with a tentative D call TRBD1 (6 bases). The CDR3 consists of 14 residues. The V and J ends lost 2 bases and 2 bases respectively, with 9 bases between them. Per germline, CDR1 KGHDR and CDR2 SFDVKD.